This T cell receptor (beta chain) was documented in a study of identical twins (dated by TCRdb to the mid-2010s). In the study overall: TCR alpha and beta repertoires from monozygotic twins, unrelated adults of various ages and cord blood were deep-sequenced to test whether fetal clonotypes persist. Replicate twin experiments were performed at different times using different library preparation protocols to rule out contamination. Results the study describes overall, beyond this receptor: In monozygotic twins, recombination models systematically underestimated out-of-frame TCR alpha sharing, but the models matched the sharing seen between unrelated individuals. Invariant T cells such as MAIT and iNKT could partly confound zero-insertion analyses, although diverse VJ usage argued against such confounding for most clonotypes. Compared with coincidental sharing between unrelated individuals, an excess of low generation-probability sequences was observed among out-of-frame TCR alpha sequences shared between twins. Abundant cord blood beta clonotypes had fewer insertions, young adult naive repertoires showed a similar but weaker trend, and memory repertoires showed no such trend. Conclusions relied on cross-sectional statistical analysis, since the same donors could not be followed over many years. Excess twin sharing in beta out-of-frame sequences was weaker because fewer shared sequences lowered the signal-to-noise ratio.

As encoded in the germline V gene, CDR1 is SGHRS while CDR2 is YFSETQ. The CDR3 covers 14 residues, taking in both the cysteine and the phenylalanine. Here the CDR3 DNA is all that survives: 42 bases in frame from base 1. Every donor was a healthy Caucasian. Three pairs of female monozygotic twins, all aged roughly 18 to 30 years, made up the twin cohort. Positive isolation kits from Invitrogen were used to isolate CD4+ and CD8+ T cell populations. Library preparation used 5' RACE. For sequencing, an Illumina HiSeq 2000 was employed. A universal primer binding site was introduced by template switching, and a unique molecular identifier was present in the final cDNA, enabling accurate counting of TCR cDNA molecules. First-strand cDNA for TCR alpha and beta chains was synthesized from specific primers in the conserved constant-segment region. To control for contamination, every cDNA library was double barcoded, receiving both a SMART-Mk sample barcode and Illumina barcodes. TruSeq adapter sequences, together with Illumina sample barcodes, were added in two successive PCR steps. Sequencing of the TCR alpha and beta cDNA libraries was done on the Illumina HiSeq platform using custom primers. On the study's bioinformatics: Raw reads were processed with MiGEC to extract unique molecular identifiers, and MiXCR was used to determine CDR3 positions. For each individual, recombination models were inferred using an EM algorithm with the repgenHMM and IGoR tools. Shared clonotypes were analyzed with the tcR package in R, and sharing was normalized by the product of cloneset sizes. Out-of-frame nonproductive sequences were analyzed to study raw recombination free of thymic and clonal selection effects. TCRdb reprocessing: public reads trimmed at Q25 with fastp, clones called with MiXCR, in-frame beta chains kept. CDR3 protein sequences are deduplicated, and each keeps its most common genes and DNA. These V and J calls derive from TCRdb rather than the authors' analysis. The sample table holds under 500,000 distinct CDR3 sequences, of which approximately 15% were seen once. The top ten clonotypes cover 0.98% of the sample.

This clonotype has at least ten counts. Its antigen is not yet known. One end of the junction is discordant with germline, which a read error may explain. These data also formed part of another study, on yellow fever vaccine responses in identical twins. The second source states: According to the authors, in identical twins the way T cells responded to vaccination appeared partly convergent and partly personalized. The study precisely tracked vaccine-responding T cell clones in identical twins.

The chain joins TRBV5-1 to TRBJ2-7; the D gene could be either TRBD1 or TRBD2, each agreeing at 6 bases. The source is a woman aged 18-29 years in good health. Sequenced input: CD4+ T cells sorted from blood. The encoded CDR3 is CASSLGGPSYEQYF. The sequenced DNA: TGTGCCAGCAGTTTGGGGGGCCCCTCCTACGAGCAGTACTTC.